This is a list of T cell receptor beta chains from one sample in a study of regulatory T cells in long-lasting Graves disease. Each CDR3 protein is one row after TCRdb ran MiXCR on the multiplex PCR reads. The sample has 390,000 or so distinct CDR3 sequences, around 23% seen once. The sample here was peripheral blood mononuclear cells (PBMCs), taken when the disease was refractory, from a patient treated with antithyroid drugs. Source of these receptors: a woman aged 40 to 50 with Graves disease. Both conserved end residues are part of each CDR3. Fields, in order: D gene, J gene, clone size, V gene, CDR3 DNA, CDR3 protein. A D gene is named only where the DNA matches it firmly. Clone size is given for some rows only: seen once, a few or many times, or a class if the clone is expanded.

d_call: NA; j_call: TRBJ1-2; clone_size: many; v_call: TRBV12-3/TRBV12-4; cdr3_nt: TGTGCCAGCAGTTCAGGGGTTGTGGTCTATGGCTACACCTTC; cdr3_aa: CASSSGVVVYGYTF
d_call: NA; j_call: TRBJ2-7; clone_size: few; v_call: TRBV27; cdr3_nt: TGTGCCAGCAGTTTATCGTACTCCTCCTACGAGCAGTACTTC; cdr3_aa: CASSLSYSSYEQYF
d_call: TRBD2; j_call: TRBJ2-1; clone_size: NA; v_call: TRBV7-3; cdr3_nt: TGTGCCAGCAGCTTAGGGAGCGGGAGGGCCCTCAATGAGCAGTTCTTC; cdr3_aa: CASSLGSGRALNEQFF
d_call: TRBD2; j_call: TRBJ2-2; clone_size: few; v_call: TRBV20-1; cdr3_nt: TGCAGTGCTAGCCAATTAGCGGGAGGTACCGGGGAGCTGTTTTTT; cdr3_aa: CSASQLAGGTGELFF
d_call: TRBD1; j_call: TRBJ1-2; clone_size: NA; v_call: TRBV13; cdr3_nt: TGTGCCAGCAGCAACCGGGGACAGGGAAATGGCTACACCTTC; cdr3_aa: CASSNRGQGNGYTF
d_call: NA; j_call: TRBJ1-1; clone_size: many; v_call: TRBV5-6; cdr3_nt: TGTGCCAGCAGTTCCAAATATCACGCAAGAACCATGAACACTGAAGCTTTCTTT; cdr3_aa: CASSSKYHARTMNTEAFF
d_call: NA; j_call: TRBJ2-7; clone_size: few; v_call: TRBV6-9; cdr3_nt: TGTGCCAGCAGTTACACCCAGGCCTCCTACGAGCAGTACTTC; cdr3_aa: CASSYTQASYEQYF
d_call: TRBD2; j_call: TRBJ2-1; clone_size: NA; v_call: TRBV20-1; cdr3_nt: TGCAGTGCTAGTTCACTAGCGCCCTACAATGAGCAGTTCTTC; cdr3_aa: CSASSLAPYNEQFF
d_call: TRBD1; j_call: TRBJ2-1; clone_size: NA; v_call: TRBV24-1; cdr3_nt: TGTGCCACCAGTGGGATGAAGGGGGCATCCTACAATGAGCAGTTCTTC; cdr3_aa: CATSGMKGASYNEQFF
d_call: NA; j_call: TRBJ2-3; clone_size: NA; v_call: TRBV7-9; cdr3_nt: TGTGCCAGCAACCCAGACAGAGCCACAGATACGCAGTATTTT; cdr3_aa: CASNPDRATDTQYF
d_call: TRBD1; j_call: TRBJ1-1; clone_size: many; v_call: TRBV28; cdr3_nt: TGTGCCAGCAGCAGTGGACAGGGATCTGAAGCTTTCTTT; cdr3_aa: CASSSGQGSEAFF
d_call: NA; j_call: TRBJ2-2; clone_size: many; v_call: TRBV2; cdr3_nt: TGTGCCAGCAGCCCGCTCTACCCCGGGGAGCTGTTTTTT; cdr3_aa: CASSPLYPGELFF
d_call: TRBD2; j_call: TRBJ2-7; clone_size: NA; v_call: TRBV7-2; cdr3_nt: TGTGCCAGCAGCTTAGAGGTAGCGGGGGTCGGGTTCTACGAGCAGTACTTC; cdr3_aa: CASSLEVAGVGFYEQYF
d_call: TRBD1; j_call: TRBJ1-5; clone_size: few; v_call: TRBV25-1; cdr3_nt: TGTGCCAGCCGCGGGACAGGGAAAAATCAGCCCCAGCATTTT; cdr3_aa: CASRGTGKNQPQHF
d_call: NA; j_call: TRBJ1-6; clone_size: many; v_call: TRBV28; cdr3_nt: TGTGCCAGCCGAGGGACATTAAGCAATTCACCCCTCCACTTT; cdr3_aa: CASRGTLSNSPLHF
d_call: NA; j_call: TRBJ1-5; clone_size: NA; v_call: TRBV28; cdr3_nt: TGTGCCAGCAGGTCAGTCGTTAATAGCAATCAGCCCCAGCATTTT; cdr3_aa: CASRSVVNSNQPQHF
d_call: NA; j_call: TRBJ1-4; clone_size: few; v_call: TRBV29-1; cdr3_nt: TGCAGCGCCCGAGACGGCTCAACTAATGAAAAACTGTTTTTT; cdr3_aa: CSARDGSTNEKLFF
d_call: TRBD2; j_call: TRBJ2-2; clone_size: few; v_call: TRBV7-3; cdr3_nt: TGTGCCAGCAGCCCCTGGGTATCCGCGGGGGGGAACACCGGGGAGCTGTTTTTT; cdr3_aa: CASSPWVSAGGNTGELFF
d_call: TRBD2; j_call: TRBJ2-3; clone_size: few; v_call: TRBV3-1; cdr3_nt: TGTGCCAGCAGCCAAGGGACTAGCGGGTCCACAGATACGCAGTATTTT; cdr3_aa: CASSQGTSGSTDTQYF
d_call: NA; j_call: TRBJ2-7; clone_size: many; v_call: TRBV27; cdr3_nt: TGTGCCAGCAGTTTATCCAGGGGCGCGTACGAGCAGTACTTC; cdr3_aa: CASSLSRGAYEQYF
d_call: NA; j_call: TRBJ1-2; clone_size: NA; v_call: TRBV7-2; cdr3_nt: TGTGCCAGCAGCTTGTCTTCACTGGAGATCTATGGCTACACCTTC; cdr3_aa: CASSLSSLEIYGYTF
d_call: NA; j_call: TRBJ2-1; clone_size: NA; v_call: TRBV10-3; cdr3_nt: TGTGCCATCAGTGTTCAGGGAAGGGGCTACAATGAGCAGTTCTTC; cdr3_aa: CAISVQGRGYNEQFF
d_call: NA; j_call: TRBJ2-7; clone_size: few; v_call: TRBV7-3; cdr3_nt: TGTGCCAGCAGCGCCCTAGGGGGGCATTACGAGCAGTACTTC; cdr3_aa: CASSALGGHYEQYF
d_call: NA; j_call: TRBJ2-5; clone_size: few; v_call: TRBV3-1; cdr3_nt: TGTGCCAGCAGCCAAGCGCTGAGAGAGGGGTACCAAGAGACCCAGTACTTC; cdr3_aa: CASSQALREGYQETQYF
d_call: TRBD2; j_call: TRBJ2-1; clone_size: NA; v_call: TRBV5-1; cdr3_nt: TGCGCCAGCAGTGGGGGGCGATCTAGCGGGGATTACAATGAGCAGTTCTTC; cdr3_aa: CASSGGRSSGDYNEQFF
d_call: NA; j_call: TRBJ2-7; clone_size: many; v_call: TRBV28; cdr3_nt: TGTGCCCCCCGCCTCTCCTACGAGCAGTACTTC; cdr3_aa: CAPRLSYEQYF
d_call: NA; j_call: TRBJ1-5; clone_size: few; v_call: TRBV19; cdr3_nt: TGTGCCAGTAGTAGAGGACAGATTCATAGCAATCAGCCCCAGCATTTT; cdr3_aa: CASSRGQIHSNQPQHF
d_call: NA; j_call: TRBJ1-6; clone_size: many; v_call: TRBV28; cdr3_nt: TGTGCCAGCAGGATCTACAGCTCCTATAATTCACCCCTCCACTTT; cdr3_aa: CASRIYSSYNSPLHF
d_call: TRBD2; j_call: TRBJ2-7; clone_size: many; v_call: TRBV28; cdr3_nt: TGTGCCAGCAGTCCACCGGGACTAGCGGGAGGGCCCTCCTACGAGCAGTACTTC; cdr3_aa: CASSPPGLAGGPSYEQYF
d_call: NA; j_call: TRBJ2-7; clone_size: many; v_call: TRBV11-2; cdr3_nt: TGTGCCAGCAGCTTAGAAGGATTTTTCGCCAAGCCTTACGAGCAGTACTTC; cdr3_aa: CASSLEGFFAKPYEQYF
d_call: NA; j_call: TRBJ1-1; clone_size: many; v_call: TRBV6-2/TRBV6-3; cdr3_nt: TGTGCCAGCAGTGAAATCCTAAATGAAGCTTTCTTT; cdr3_aa: CASSEILNEAFF
d_call: NA; j_call: TRBJ1-1; clone_size: many; v_call: TRBV29-1; cdr3_nt: TGCAGCGTTTTGAGGGCCACTGAAGCTTTCTTT; cdr3_aa: CSVLRATEAFF
d_call: TRBD2; j_call: TRBJ2-7; clone_size: NA; v_call: TRBV7-9; cdr3_nt: TGTGCCAGCTCGGGGGGGGAGTTTCGTCGGTCCTACGAGCAGTACTTC; cdr3_aa: CASSGGEFRRSYEQYF
d_call: TRBD2; j_call: TRBJ2-7; clone_size: NA; v_call: TRBV30; cdr3_nt: TGTGCCTGGAGTTTAGTAGCGGGAGCCGAGCAGTACTTC; cdr3_aa: CAWSLVAGAEQYF
d_call: TRBD2; j_call: TRBJ2-3; clone_size: NA; v_call: TRBV7-7; cdr3_nt: TGTGCTAGCAGCCCGGGACTAGCTAGCACAGATACGCAGTATTTT; cdr3_aa: CASSPGLASTDTQYF
d_call: NA; j_call: TRBJ2-7; clone_size: few; v_call: TRBV20-1; cdr3_nt: TGCAGTGCTAGACCGAGGGGGAGCGGCTACTCCTACGAGCAGTACTTC; cdr3_aa: CSARPRGSGYSYEQYF
d_call: NA; j_call: TRBJ2-7; clone_size: many; v_call: TRBV20-1; cdr3_nt: TGCAGTGCTAGTATTGGGCCTCCCCCCTACGAGCAGTACTTC; cdr3_aa: CSASIGPPPYEQYF
d_call: TRBD2; j_call: TRBJ2-7; clone_size: few; v_call: TRBV3-1; cdr3_nt: TGTGCCAGCAGCCAATCTAGCGGGCACTCCTACGAGCAGTACTTC; cdr3_aa: CASSQSSGHSYEQYF
d_call: NA; j_call: TRBJ2-7; clone_size: few; v_call: TRBV5-1; cdr3_nt: TGCGCCACCCCAAGAACCAGACTATTCCTCTACGAGCAGTACTTC; cdr3_aa: CATPRTRLFLYEQYF
d_call: NA; j_call: TRBJ2-1; clone_size: NA; v_call: TRBV5-1; cdr3_nt: TGCGCCAGCAGCTTGGCCAAGGGAGGTGAGCAGTTCTTC; cdr3_aa: CASSLAKGGEQFF
d_call: NA; j_call: TRBJ2-6; clone_size: NA; v_call: TRBV7-2; cdr3_nt: TGTGCCAGCAGCTTAGGTTGGTCGGCTCGCCTATCCCTCTGGGGGGCCAACGTCCTGACTTTC; cdr3_aa: CASSLGWSARLSLWGANVLTF
d_call: NA; j_call: TRBJ1-2; clone_size: many; v_call: TRBV28; cdr3_nt: TGTGCCAGCAGCTCAACAGGTGCCTATGGCTACACCTTC; cdr3_aa: CASSSTGAYGYTF
d_call: TRBD1; j_call: TRBJ2-5; clone_size: NA; v_call: TRBV18; cdr3_nt: TGTGCCAGCTCCTTGACAGGGATCACCCAAGAGACCCAGTACTTC; cdr3_aa: CASSLTGITQETQYF
d_call: NA; j_call: TRBJ1-3; clone_size: few; v_call: TRBV10-3; cdr3_nt: TGTGCCATCGGAGGGAACTTCTCTGGAAACACCATATATTTT; cdr3_aa: CAIGGNFSGNTIYF
d_call: TRBD1; j_call: TRBJ2-7; clone_size: few; v_call: TRBV9; cdr3_nt: TGTGCCAGCAGCTCTACAGGGGGCTCCGATTACGAGCAGTACTTC; cdr3_aa: CASSSTGGSDYEQYF
d_call: TRBD2; j_call: TRBJ2-2; clone_size: NA; v_call: TRBV5-4; cdr3_nt: TGTGCCAGCAGCCTTGATATTAGCGGGACGGGCGGGGAGCTGTTTTTT; cdr3_aa: CASSLDISGTGGELFF
d_call: TRBD2; j_call: TRBJ2-5; clone_size: NA; v_call: TRBV5-1; cdr3_nt: TGCGCCAGCAAGGGCCCAGAGCGGGGGGGAGGAGAGACCCAGTACTTC; cdr3_aa: CASKGPERGGGETQYF
d_call: NA; j_call: TRBJ2-7; clone_size: NA; v_call: TRBV10-1; cdr3_nt: TGCGCCAGCAGTGATGGGGCGGGCCCTTTGGGGTACGAGCAGTACTTC; cdr3_aa: CASSDGAGPLGYEQYF
d_call: TRBD1; j_call: TRBJ1-5; clone_size: many; v_call: TRBV2; cdr3_nt: TGTGCCAGCAGTAGTACAGGGGGTACGGGTCAGCCCCAGCATTTT; cdr3_aa: CASSSTGGTGQPQHF
d_call: NA; j_call: TRBJ1-6; clone_size: NA; v_call: TRBV7-6; cdr3_nt: TGTGCCAGCAGCCACCTGGGGACTGAATTAAATTCACCCCTCCACTTT; cdr3_aa: CASSHLGTELNSPLHF
d_call: NA; j_call: TRBJ1-1; clone_size: many; v_call: TRBV28; cdr3_nt: TGTGCCAGCAGTTTATCCCCCCAGAAGGGAGCTTTCTTT; cdr3_aa: CASSLSPQKGAFF
d_call: TRBD2; j_call: TRBJ2-7; clone_size: few; v_call: TRBV7-9; cdr3_nt: TGTGCCAGCAACTCTCCCTCGGGGAGGGAGTGGTACGAGCAGTACTTC; cdr3_aa: CASNSPSGREWYEQYF
d_call: TRBD2; j_call: TRBJ2-5; clone_size: many; v_call: TRBV29-1; cdr3_nt: TGCAGCGTTGAAGATAACGGGGGAGGGTTCTGGGAGACCCAGTACTTC; cdr3_aa: CSVEDNGGGFWETQYF
d_call: NA; j_call: TRBJ1-5; clone_size: few; v_call: TRBV28; cdr3_nt: TGTGCCAGCAGAAAGTCCGCCGGTAGCAATCAGCCCCAGCATTTT; cdr3_aa: CASRKSAGSNQPQHF
d_call: NA; j_call: TRBJ1-2; clone_size: many; v_call: TRBV27; cdr3_nt: TGTGCCAGCAGCCTAGAAGGGGGTTCCAGGAACTATGGCTACACCTTC; cdr3_aa: CASSLEGGSRNYGYTF
d_call: NA; j_call: TRBJ2-7; clone_size: NA; v_call: TRBV5-1; cdr3_nt: TGCGCCAGCAGCCGCGTTCAAATTGACGAGCAGTACTTC; cdr3_aa: CASSRVQIDEQYF
d_call: NA; j_call: TRBJ2-1; clone_size: NA; v_call: TRBV2; cdr3_nt: TGTGCCAGCAGTGAGCGGGCTAGCCGAAGCAATGAGCAGTTCTTC; cdr3_aa: CASSERASRSNEQFF
d_call: NA; j_call: TRBJ2-5; clone_size: few; v_call: TRBV5-1; cdr3_nt: TGCGCCAGCAGCCCCGACAGTACTGTAGAGACCCAGTACTTC; cdr3_aa: CASSPDSTVETQYF
d_call: NA; j_call: TRBJ2-7; clone_size: few; v_call: TRBV12-3/TRBV12-4; cdr3_nt: TGTGCCAGCAGTTTAGTAATCGGGACTCCTCTCGAGCAGTACTTC; cdr3_aa: CASSLVIGTPLEQYF
d_call: NA; j_call: TRBJ2-1; clone_size: NA; v_call: TRBV18; cdr3_nt: TGTGCCAGCTCAGTCCTTTTGAGTGAGCAGTTCTTC; cdr3_aa: CASSVLLSEQFF